In this sample, the clone carrying this TCR beta chain turned up once. Its antigen is unknown. The sample is drawn from a study of shared clonotypes between healthy human individuals. Regarding the study as a whole: The expectation was that sequencing depth would affect clonotype sharing among donors.

Germline-derived CDR1 and CDR2 are SGHAT and FQNNGV. Trimming removed 3 bases from V and 2 bases from J, with 13 bases in between. The CDR3 is 15 residues long. Deep was the level at which the assay was run. Sequenced by immunoSEQ multiplex PCR; TCRdb stores in-frame clones only, minus some. Here the sample spans 2 million to 2.5 million clones, around 95% being singletons. This clonotype was sampled from a man aged 18 to 35 in good health. The rearrangement joins TRBV11-2 to TRBJ1-1, with TRBD1 as a possible D gene (6 bases). Sequenced material: naive CD4+ T cells sorted from blood. The subset is: CD45RA+ positively selected. DNA of the CDR3: TGTGCCAGCAGCTTCTCAGGGGATCATAACACTGAAGCTTTCTTT. This gives the protein CASSFSGDHNTEAFF.